What follows are 27 T cell receptor beta chains derived from one specimen sequenced in a study of blood T cell repertoires in COVID-19. The assay was immunoSEQ multiplex PCR, and TCRdb's table has in-frame clones only and misses some. The sample includes a few hundred thousand clones, around 87% of them seen just once. Sequencing was performed on peripheral blood. Every receptor here comes from a woman aged 45-59 years with acute or convalescent COVID-19.

The genes are TRBV29-1 and TRBJ2-1; D possibly corresponds to TRBD2 (5 bases). The CDR3 is 12 amino acids. Per germline, CDR1 SQVTM and CDR2 ANQGSEA. V was clipped by 6 bases and J by 8 bases, with 14 bases between them. The CDR3 DNA reads as TGCAGCGTAGGACTTAGTATCCATGAGCAGTTCTTC. Protein sequence: CSVGLSIHEQFF.

The rearrangement joins TRBV12-3 or TRBV12-4 to TRBJ1-2; D ambiguous. The length of the CDR3 is 13 residues. Trimming stripped 1 base from V and 7 bases from J, with 10 bases between. The CDR3 bases are TGTGCCAGCAGTTTAGAGCCAGGCTTTGGCTACACCTTC. Its protein is CASSLEPGFGYTF.

Notes on this clone: A junction end diverges from the germline sequence, so it may reflect a read error. The rearrangement uses TRBV7-7 and TRBJ2-7, with TRBD1 identical over 12 bases. There are 17 residues in the CDR3. The germline CDR1 and CDR2 sequences are SSHAT and FNYEAQ (reference sequence). As DNA, the CDR3 is TGTGCTAGCAGCTTAGGGATCCCGGGACAGGGGGCTGGGGAGCAGTACTTC. Translating it yields CASSLGIPGQGAGEQYF. Using reference TRBV7-7 and TRBJ2-7 for the parts outside the CDR3, the full variable domain is GAGVSQSPRYKVTKRGQDVTLRCDPISSHATLYWYQQALGQGPEFLTYFNYEAQPDKSGLPSDRFSAERPEGSISTLTIQRTEQRDSAMYRCASSLGIPGQGAGEQYFGPGTRLTVT.

V and J are TRBV7-8 and TRBJ1-6, with D perhaps TRBD1 (6 bases). The CDR3 spans 16 residues. The V gene lost 4 bases and the J gene lost 7 bases, with 17 bases spanning the gap. Germline CDR1 is SGHVS and CDR2 is FQNEAQ. This CDR3 reads CASSYVGGAENSPLHF. The DNA for the CDR3 is TGTGCCAGCAGCTACGTGGGGGGGGCTGAGAATTCACCCCTCCACTTT.

The V and J genes are TRBV5-1 and TRBJ2-7; 8 bases are a match to TRBD1. The CDR3 loop spans 15 amino acids. Germline CDR1 reads SGHRS; CDR2 reads YFSETQ. Unmatched junction bases numbered 11, after V lost 4 bases and J lost 5 bases. Written as DNA, the CDR3 is TGCGCCAGCAGCCTAGGGGACAGGAGACTCAACGAGCAGTACTTC. It encodes CASSLGDRRLNEQYF.

This rearrangement joins TRBV5-4 to TRBJ2-1; 8 bases match TRBD2. Germline V gives CDR1 SGHNT, CDR2 YYREEE (reference sequence). CDR3 length: 17 amino acids. V lost 5 bases to trimming and J lost 8 bases; unmatched junction nucleotides: 18. CDR3 coding DNA: TGTGCCAGCAGTCGCGCGGCGGGGGGTGAGGCGGGCTATGAGCAGTTCTTC. Its protein is CASSRAAGGEAGYEQFF.

J is TRBJ1-1 and V is TRBV5-4, with 11 bases lining up with TRBD1. Trimming removed 2 bases from V and 2 bases from J; junction bases left unmatched: 2. The germline CDR1 and CDR2 sequences are SGHNT and YYREEE (reference sequence). The CDR3 consists of 15 residues. The CDR3 nucleotides read TGTGCCAGCAGCTTTGGGACAGGGGGAAACACTGAAGCTTTCTTT. This gives the protein CASSFGTGGNTEAFF. Supplemented by reference TRBV5-4 and TRBJ1-1, the full variable domain reads ETGVTQSPTHLIKTRGQQVTLRCSSQSGHNTVSWYQQALGQGPQFIFQYYREEENGRGNFPPRFSGLQFPNYSSELNVNALELDDSALYLCASSFGTGGNTEAFFGQGTRLTVV.

This clone was picked up a small number of times. The chain uses TRBV18 and TRBJ2-2; 7 bases are a match to TRBD1. Germline assignment: CDR1 KGHSH and CDR2 LQKENI. V dropped 3 bases and J dropped 6; count of bases not matched to a gene: 1. The CDR3 has 13 amino acids. CDR3 residues: CASSPTGAGELFF. Written as DNA, the CDR3 is TGTGCCAGCTCACCCACAGGGGCCGGGGAGCTGTTTTTT.

The V gene is TRBV27, the J gene TRBJ1-4; TRBD1 aligns across 7 bases. V lost 6 bases and J lost 8; bases outside the gene matches: 9. Germline CDR1 MNHEY, CDR2 SMNVEV (reference sequence). This CDR3 has 14 residues. The chain's CDR3 is CASSPTGLREKLFF. The CDR3 bases are TGTGCCAGCAGCCCGACAGGGTTGAGAGAAAAACTGTTTTTT.

The chain carries TRBV4-2 and TRBJ2-7; 12 positions agree with TRBD2. V lost 4 bases to trimming and J lost 1 base; unmatched junction nucleotides: 5. Germline loops: CDR1 LGHNA, CDR2 YNFKEQ. This CDR3 comprises 16 residues. CDR3 amino acids: CASSRRTSGTSYEQYF. Written as DNA, the CDR3 is TGTGCCAGCAGCCGACGGACTAGCGGGACTTCCTACGAGCAGTACTTC.

The chain carries TRBV10-3 and TRBJ2-7; 8 bases are a match to TRBD1. The germline CDR1 and CDR2 sequences are ENHRY and SYGVKD. Losses at the gene ends were 3 bases for V and 4 bases for J; bases not matched to a gene: 5. CDR3 length: 14 amino acids. The CDR3 sequence is CAISDVDREYEQYF. The CDR3 DNA sequence: TGTGCCATCAGTGACGTGGACAGGGAATACGAGCAGTACTTC.

In its sample, this clone was seen once. This chain links TRBV7-2 with TRBJ1-5, with a possible D match to TRBD1 (6 bases). This CDR3 spans 13 amino acids. Germline CDR1 SGHTA, CDR2 FQGNSA. V dropped 7 bases and J dropped 3 bases, with 10 bases sitting between them. The CDR3 sequence is CASTAGVNQPQHF. For the CDR3, the DNA is TGTGCCAGCACGGCAGGGGTCAATCAGCCCCAGCATTTT.

V is TRBV28 and J is TRBJ2-7, with D unresolved. The CDR3 has 15 amino acids. Germline values: CDR1 MDHEN, CDR2 SYDVKM. The ends were cut back, 6 bases at V and 0 bases at J, with 15 bases in the middle. CDR3 DNA: TGTGCCAGCAGGTTTGTCGGTATAAGCTCCTACGAGCAGTACTTC. It yields the protein CASRFVGISSYEQYF.

The chain recombines TRBV7-6 with TRBJ2-1; possibly TRBD1 for D (6 bases). V shed 5 bases and J shed 2 bases, with 13 bases lying between them. The CDR3 is 15 residues long. Per the germline V gene, CDR1 is SGHVS and CDR2 is FNYEAQ. The CDR3 loop reads CASSEDSATYNEQFF. The CDR3 DNA sequence: TGTGCCAGCAGCGAGGACAGCGCTACCTACAATGAGCAGTTCTTC.

CDR3 in amino acids: CASSLYSGTGNTIYF. DNA for the CDR3: TGTGCCAGCAGCTTATACTCGGGTACTGGAAACACCATATATTTT. The V call is TRBV7-2, the J call TRBJ1-3; no firm D call. This CDR3 has 15 amino acids. V was cut by 2 bases and J by 2 bases, with 10 bases left in between. Germline CDR1 is SGHTA and CDR2 is FQGNSA.

This chain joins TRBV27 and TRBJ1-1; D may be TRBD1 (6 bases). Per the germline V gene, CDR1 is MNHEY and CDR2 is SMNVEV (reference sequence). V was shortened by 6 bases and J by 0 bases, with 17 bases between the two germline ends. The CDR3 is 16 residues long. The CDR3 spells CASSRTVSIMNTEAFF. CDR3 bases: TGTGCCAGCAGCAGGACAGTCTCGATTATGAACACTGAAGCTTTCTTT.

This chain links TRBV28 with TRBJ2-5; 8 nucleotides align to TRBD1. Germline CDR1 and CDR2: MDHEN and SYDVKM. The CDR3 consists of 14 residues. Germline trimming cut 5 bases from V and 4 bases from J; bases unmatched to any gene: 6. CDR3: CASSRQGTAETQYF. As DNA, the CDR3 is TGTGCCAGCAGTAGACAGGGGACGGCAGAGACCCAGTACTTC.

This clone was picked up many times. The chain couples TRBV16 to TRBJ1-5; D might be TRBD1 (5 bases). V gave up 3 bases and J gave up 5 bases, with 11 bases separating them. There are 14 residues in the CDR3. In germline, CDR1 is KGHSY, CDR2 FQNENV. CDR3 DNA sequence: TGTGCCAGCAGCCAGGCAGGGAGGTATCAGCCCCAGCATTTT. Amino acid sequence: CASSQAGRYQPQHF.

The chain uses TRBV9 and TRBJ2-3, with TRBD2 identical over 8 bases. The V and J ends lost 0 bases and 6 bases, in that order; junction bases with no gene match: 9. Germline assignment: CDR1 SGDLS and CDR2 YYNGEE. The CDR3 is 16 residues long. CDR3 sequence reads: CASSVGGSGISDTQYF. CDR3 bases: TGTGCCAGCAGCGTAGGGGGTAGCGGGATCTCGGATACGCAGTATTTT.

The chain couples TRBV6-5 to TRBJ2-1, with TRBD1 as a possible D gene (6 bases). Germline CDR1 is MNHEY and CDR2 is SVGAGI. The CDR3 sequence is 13 residues long. V was pared by 8 bases and J by 5 bases, with 13 bases between. CDR3 loop: CASGRNRDNEQFF. DNA for the CDR3: TGTGCCAGCGGGAGAAACAGGGACAATGAGCAGTTCTTC.

The V call is TRBV7-9, the J call TRBJ1-2; tentatively, D is TRBD1 (5 bases). This CDR3 has 15 amino acids. V lost 5 bases, J lost 6 bases, and 19 bases lay in between. From germline, CDR1 is SEHNR and CDR2 FQNEAQ (reference sequence). CDR3 bases: TGTGCCAGCAGCCCCGGTTCTGGCAGGGCTGATGGCTACACCTTC. Translation gives CASSPGSGRADGYTF.

The V call is TRBV4-3, the J call TRBJ1-2; D is perhaps TRBD1 (5 bases). The V end lost 0 bases, the J end lost 3 bases, and 14 bases lay between the germline ends. This CDR3 region has 16 residues. In germline, CDR1 is LGHNA, CDR2 YSLEER. CDR3 residues: CASSQDPQGRDYGYTF. DNA for the CDR3: TGCGCCAGCAGCCAAGATCCCCAGGGAAGGGACTATGGCTACACCTTC.

The chain employs TRBV6-5 and TRBJ1-1; no clear D. The CDR3 has 13 residues. CDR1 is MNHEY and CDR2 is SVGAGI in the germline V gene. Trimming pared 8 bases from V and 0 bases from J, leaving 10 bases between. The CDR3 spells CASQDTLNTEAFF. The CDR3 region has the DNA TGTGCCAGCCAAGACACCTTGAACACTGAAGCTTTCTTT.

The V gene is TRBV13, the J gene TRBJ2-2; D is perhaps TRBD1 (5 bases). V was cut by 3 bases and J by 7 bases, with 6 bases left in between. The CDR3 sequence is 12 residues long. Germline CDR1 is PRHDT and CDR2 is FYEKMQ (reference sequence). The CDR3 region has the DNA TGTGCCAGCAGCTTTAGGGGCGGGGAGCTGTTTTTT. It translates to CASSFRGGELFF.

This clone was counted between two and nine times. V usage is TRBV6-5 and J usage is TRBJ2-3; tentative D call: TRBD1 (5 bases). The length of the CDR3 is 13 residues. Trimming left V 0 bases short and J 9 bases short, with 10 bases between. The germline V gene encodes CDR1 MNHEY and CDR2 SVGAGI. CDR3 nucleotides: TGTGCCAGCAGTTACTCAGGGTCAGGGACGCAGTATTTT. Its protein product is CASSYSGSGTQYF.

This clone has a handful of counts. The CDR3 spells CASQTSATEAFF. The CDR3 region has the DNA TGTGCCAGCCAGACTTCCGCAACTGAAGCTTTCTTT. The chain uses TRBV6-5 and TRBJ1-1, with D unclear. The germline V gene encodes CDR1 MNHEY and CDR2 SVGAGI. The CDR3 has 12 residues. V was shortened by 8 bases and J by 5 bases, with 12 bases between the two germline ends.

The V call is TRBV19, the J call TRBJ1-6; a possible D gene is TRBD1 (5 bases). The germline gives CDR1 LNHDA, CDR2 SQIVND (reference sequence). The V end was cut by 4 bases, the J end by 10 bases, with 14 bases between. The CDR3 covers 14 residues. CDR3 residues: CASSSSDTSSPLHF. Here the CDR3 DNA reads TGTGCCAGTAGTAGTTCGGACACTTCCTCACCCCTCCACTTT.